The 13 T cell receptor beta chains below all came from one sample that was sequenced in a study of blood T cell repertoires in COVID-19. Data came from immunoSEQ multiplex PCR; TCRdb stores just in-frame clones and leaves some out. This sample yields around 260,000 clones, of which about four fifths are seen a single time; roughly 9.4% belongs to the top ten. The sample was peripheral blood. The receptors stem from a woman aged 45 to 65 who had recovered from COVID-19.

The rearrangement links TRBV30 to TRBJ1-2; D might be TRBD1 (6 bases). CDR3 length: 11 residues. V gave up 3 bases and J gave up 13 bases, with 15 bases separating them. The V gene's germline CDR1 is GTSNPN and CDR2 SVGIG (reference sequence). CDR3 sequence: CAWSEQGKGTF. The CDR3 DNA follows: TGTGCCTGGAGCGAACAGGGAAAAGGCACCTTC.

This clone was detected only once. This chain connects TRBV28 to TRBJ2-1; D might be TRBD2 (6 bases). The length of the CDR3 is 14 residues. Germline V gives CDR1 MDHEN, CDR2 SYDVKM. Trimming took 3 bases from V and 8 from J, leaving 14 bases between them. The CDR3 bases are TGTGCCAGCAGTTTGATAGGGACTGGTGATGAGCAGTTCTTC. Translated, it gives CASSLIGTGDEQFF. The whole variable domain, filled in from reference TRBV28 and TRBJ2-1, reads DVKVTQSSRYLVKRTGEKVFLECVQDMDHENMFWYRQDPGLGLRLIYFSYDVKMKEKGDIPEGYSVSREKKERFSLILESASTNQTSMYLCASSLIGTGDEQFFGPGTRLTVL.

This clone was seen just once. V gene TRBV19 combines with J gene TRBJ1-1; 7 bases map to TRBD1. The CDR3 runs 15 residues. The germline gives CDR1 LNHDA, CDR2 SQIVND (reference sequence). The V and J ends lost 6 bases and 5 bases, in that order; junction bases with no gene match: 12. CDR3 DNA: TGTGCCAGTAGCAAAGACAGGGTGGCTTGGACTGAAGCTTTCTTT. Translated, it gives CASSKDRVAWTEAFF.

The V gene is TRBV2, the J gene TRBJ2-3, with 10 bases identical to TRBD2. The CDR3 totals 15 residues. The germline gives CDR1 SNHLY, CDR2 FYNNEI. Germline trimming cut 4 bases from V and 7 bases from J; bases unmatched to any gene: 8. As DNA, the CDR3 is TGTGCCAGCAGTGGTAGCGGGGGGCTTTTGAATACGCAGTATTTT. It yields the protein CASSGSGGLLNTQYF.

The rearrangement joins TRBV27 to TRBJ2-7; TRBD2 matches 9 bases. The trim removed 6 bases at V and 5 bases at J, leaving 11 bases unmatched. CDR3 length equals 15 residues. CDR1 MNHEY and CDR2 SMNVEV come from the germline V gene (reference sequence). Here the CDR3 reads CASSSLAGSVHEQYF. In DNA form, the CDR3 reads TGTGCCAGCAGCTCCCTAGCGGGATCGGTCCACGAGCAGTACTTC.

This clone was seen only once. The V and J genes are TRBV2 and TRBJ1-1, with a tentative D call TRBD1 (6 bases). The CDR3 sequence is 13 residues long. Germline lookup yields CDR1 SNHLY and CDR2 FYNNEI. V gave up 3 bases and J gave up 3 bases, with 8 bases separating them. CDR3 sequence: CASSDEGDTEAFF. The CDR3 region has the DNA TGTGCCAGCAGTGATGAGGGGGACACTGAAGCTTTCTTT.

The rearrangement links TRBV18 to TRBJ1-1; D remains ambiguous. The CDR3 has 11 residues. The germline CDR1 and CDR2 sequences are KGHSH and LQKENI. Deletions cut 3 bases from V and 5 bases from J, with 4 bases between. The CDR3 bases are TGTGCCAGCTCACCTATTACTGAAGCTTTCTTT. This translates into CASSPITEAFF.

The chain employs TRBV5-8 and TRBJ1-6; 7 bases match TRBD1. CDR3 length: 15 amino acids. V trimming: 4 bases; J trimming: 5 bases; junction bases outside the gene matches: 6. Germline CDR1 and CDR2: SGHTS and YDEGEE. The CDR3 loop is CASSVPGQNNSPLHF. In nucleotides, the CDR3 is TGTGCCAGCAGCGTTCCGGGACAGAATAATTCACCCCTCCACTTT.

This chain connects TRBV19 to TRBJ2-7, with 8 bases lining up with TRBD1. This CDR3 spans 15 amino acids. Germline CDR1 reads LNHDA; CDR2 reads SQIVND (reference sequence). The junction had 6 bases not matched to a gene; V was cut back by 3 bases and J by 2 bases. The CDR3 protein is CASSILPGQAYEQYF. The DNA for the CDR3 is TGTGCCAGTAGTATTCTTCCGGGACAGGCCTACGAGCAGTACTTC. The whole variable domain, remainder taken from reference TRBV19 and TRBJ2-7, is DGGITQSPKYLFRKEGQNVTLSCEQNLNHDAMYWYRQDPGQGLRLIYYSQIVNDFQKGDIAEGYSVSREKKESFPLTVTSAQKNPTAFYLCASSILPGQAYEQYFGPGTRLTVT.

This clone came up once. The rearrangement links TRBV27 to TRBJ2-3; TRBD1 aligns across 11 bases. The germline gives CDR1 MNHEY, CDR2 SMNVEV (reference sequence). The CDR3 covers 15 residues. J gave up 5 bases and V 3 bases, and 4 bases lay outside the gene matches. The CDR3 loop is CASSFGQGAIDTQYF. DNA of the CDR3: TGTGCCAGCAGTTTCGGACAGGGGGCTATAGATACGCAGTATTTT.

CDR3 nucleotides: TGTGCCAGCAGCCAAGGTACCGGGACAGGGGGCGGGTACGAGCAGTACTTC. Translated: CASSQGTGTGGGYEQYF. The chain is built from TRBV3-1 (or the pseudogene TRBV3-2) and TRBJ2-7; 12 bases agree with TRBD1. The CDR3 has 17 residues. Germline loops: CDR1 LGHDT, CDR2 YNNKEL (reference sequence). J lost 4 bases, V lost 1 base, and 8 bases had no gene match.

The genes are TRBV10-1 and TRBJ1-1; weak D call: TRBD1 (6 bases). V gave up 4 bases and J gave up 4 bases, with 19 bases separating them. There are 16 residues in the CDR3. CDR1 is WNHNN and CDR2 is SYGVQD in the germline V gene (reference sequence). The CDR3 sequence is CASSGAPGGASTEAFF. CDR3 DNA sequence: TGCGCCAGCAGTGGGGCCCCGGGGGGGGCATCCACTGAAGCTTTCTTT.

This clone was recorded at least ten times. The V call is TRBV7-9, the J call TRBJ1-3; D not certain. V lost 3 bases, J lost 4 bases, and 4 bases lay in between. The CDR3 is made up of 12 amino acids. CDR1 is SEHNR, CDR2 FQNEAQ, per germline (reference sequence). The CDR3 region has the DNA TGTGCCAGCAGCTTGGCCGGAAACACCATATATTTT. Protein: CASSLAGNTIYF.